The 5 T cell receptor beta chains below all came from one sample that was sequenced in a study of beta chain features in type 1 diabetes (dated by TCRdb to between 2018 and 2020). Paper-wide results and their limitations: A moderate but significant shortening of TCRB CDR3 length was observed in type 1 diabetes patients in all four CD4+ subsets.

Library generation was performed with the immunoSEQ multiplex PCR assay. The entire amount of isolated RNA was reverse transcribed using the High Capacity cDNA Reverse Transcription Kit, so the sequenced TCRB transcripts were expressed ones. The immuneACCESS repertoire file appears here via TCRdb, limited to in-frame rearrangements. These files lack a portion of the clones; in checked studies, under half of the deficit traces to unresolved V genes, and the cause of the others is not known. Recorded for this sample are roughly 160,000 clones; 7.8% of them occurred a single time. The ten biggest clones cover 0.94% of the sample. Their antigens are not known. Sequenced: central memory CD4+ T cells from blood. These receptors all come from a woman aged 40 to 50 with type 1 diabetes.

This rearrangement joins TRBV19 to TRBJ1-4, with D perhaps matching TRBD1 (5 bases). V lost 6 bases, J lost 7 bases, and 15 bases lay in between. Germline V lookup: CDR1 LNHDA, CDR2 SQIVND (reference sequence). The CDR3 runs 14 residues. CDR3 nucleotides: TGTGCCAGTAGCCTCGGGGGTATTGTTGAAAAACTGTTTTTT. Translation gives CASSLGGIVEKLFF.

This clone occurred a few times. The chain uses TRBV7-9 and TRBJ2-6; D remains ambiguous. Trimming stripped 3 bases from V and 8 bases from J, with 5 bases between. The CDR3 loop spans 12 amino acids. Germline V lookup: CDR1 SEHNR, CDR2 FQNEAQ (reference sequence). CDR3 bases: TGTGCCAGCAGCTTCCCTTCCAACGTCCTGACTTTC. This sequence encodes CASSFPSNVLTF.

Notes on this clone: Additional DNA sequences in this sample encode the identical CDR3. The chain has TRBV19 and TRBJ1-5; D possibly corresponds to TRBD1 (6 bases). Germline V gene data show CDR1 as LNHDA and CDR2 as SQIVND (reference sequence). Trimming removed 1 base from V and 4 bases from J, with 11 bases in between. The CDR3 covers 15 residues. The CDR3: CASSIAGQGNQPQHF. The CDR3 DNA reads as TGTGCCAGTAGTATAGCCGGGCAGGGGAATCAGCCCCAGCATTTT.

The chain combines TRBV7-3 with TRBJ1-1; TRBD1 is a possible D gene (6 bases). This CDR3 contains 14 residues. Germline CDR1 and CDR2: SGHTA and FQGTGA. Trimming stripped 5 bases from V and 1 base from J, with 11 bases between. This chain's CDR3 is CASSPGGQNTEAFF. The DNA for the CDR3 is TGTGCCAGCAGCCCGGGGGGCCAGAACACTGAAGCTTTCTTT. The whole variable domain, remainder taken from reference TRBV7-3 and TRBJ1-1, is GAGVSQTPSNKVTEKGKYVELRCDPISGHTALYWYRQSLGQGPEFLIYFQGTGAADDSGLPNDRFFAVRPEGSVSTLKIQRTERGDSAVYLCASSPGGQNTEAFFGQGTRLTVV.

This clone was detected only a few times. The rearrangement joins TRBV10-3 to TRBJ1-6; 8 nucleotides agree with TRBD1. The J segment lost 10 bases and the V segment lost 6 bases, leaving 8 bases of the junction unmatched. This CDR3 has 14 amino acids. CDR1 and CDR2 from the germline V gene are ENHRY and SYGVKD. CDR3 sequence reads: CAIRKTGEGSPLHF. As DNA, the CDR3 is TGTGCCATCAGAAAGACAGGGGAGGGATCACCCCTCCACTTT.